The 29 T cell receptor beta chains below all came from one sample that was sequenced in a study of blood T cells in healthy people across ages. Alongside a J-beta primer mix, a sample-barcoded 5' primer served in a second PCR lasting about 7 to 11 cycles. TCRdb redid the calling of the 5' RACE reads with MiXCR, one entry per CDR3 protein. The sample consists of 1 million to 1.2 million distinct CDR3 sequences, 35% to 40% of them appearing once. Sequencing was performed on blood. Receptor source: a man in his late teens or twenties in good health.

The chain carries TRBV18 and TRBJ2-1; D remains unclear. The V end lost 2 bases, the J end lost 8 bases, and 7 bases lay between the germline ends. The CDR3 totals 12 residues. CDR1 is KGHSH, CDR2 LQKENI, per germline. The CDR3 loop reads CASSPVSDEQFF. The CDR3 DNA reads TGTGCCAGCTCACCAGTAAGCGATGAGCAGTTCTTC. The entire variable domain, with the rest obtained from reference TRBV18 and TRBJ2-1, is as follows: NAGVMQNPRHLVRRRGQEARLRCSPMKGHSHVYWYRQLPEEGLKFMVYLQKENIIDESGMPKERFSAEFPKEGPSILRIQQVVRGDSAAYFCASSPVSDEQFFGPGTRLTVL.

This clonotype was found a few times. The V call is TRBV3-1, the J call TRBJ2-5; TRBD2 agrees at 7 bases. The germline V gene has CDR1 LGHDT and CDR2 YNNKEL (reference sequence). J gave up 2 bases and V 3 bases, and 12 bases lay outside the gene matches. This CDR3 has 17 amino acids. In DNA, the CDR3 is TGTGCCAGCAGCCAGACTTCCGGGCTAGCGGTTCAAGAGACCCAGTACTTC. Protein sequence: CASSQTSGLAVQETQYF.

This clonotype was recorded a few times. The CDR3, as DNA: TGTGCCAGCAGCCTCGACACAAATAATTCACCCCTCCACTTT. Protein product: CASSLDTNNSPLHF. The chain carries TRBV6-5 and TRBJ1-6, with D unresolved. The V gene lost 6 bases and the J gene lost 5 bases, with 11 bases spanning the gap. CDR3 length: 14 amino acids. Germline V gene data show CDR1 as MNHEY and CDR2 as SVGAGI.

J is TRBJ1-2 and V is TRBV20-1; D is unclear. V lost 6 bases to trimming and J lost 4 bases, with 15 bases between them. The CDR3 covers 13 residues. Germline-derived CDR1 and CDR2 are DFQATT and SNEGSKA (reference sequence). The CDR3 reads CSATGFLLYGYTF. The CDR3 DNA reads TGCAGTGCCACCGGGTTCCTACTCTATGGCTACACCTTC.

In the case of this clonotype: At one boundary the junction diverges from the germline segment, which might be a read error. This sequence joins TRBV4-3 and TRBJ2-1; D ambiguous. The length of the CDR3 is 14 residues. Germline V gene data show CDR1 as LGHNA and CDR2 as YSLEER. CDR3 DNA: TGCGCCGGCAGCCAACGGTACGACTACAATGAGCAGTTCTTC. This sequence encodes CAGSQRYDYNEQFF.

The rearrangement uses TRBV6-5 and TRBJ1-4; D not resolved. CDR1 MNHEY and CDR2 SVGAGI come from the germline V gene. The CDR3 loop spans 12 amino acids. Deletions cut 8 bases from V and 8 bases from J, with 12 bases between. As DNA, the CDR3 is TGTGCCAGCGGGTCTGTTGTGGAAAAACTGTTTTTT. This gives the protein CASGSVVEKLFF.

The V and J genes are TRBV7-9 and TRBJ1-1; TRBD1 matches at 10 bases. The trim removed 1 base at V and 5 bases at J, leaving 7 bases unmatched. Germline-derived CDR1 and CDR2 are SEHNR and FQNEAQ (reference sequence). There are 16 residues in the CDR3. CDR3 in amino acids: CASSLGGTGEKTEAFF. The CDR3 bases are TGTGCCAGCAGCTTAGGGGGGACAGGGGAGAAAACTGAAGCTTTCTTT.

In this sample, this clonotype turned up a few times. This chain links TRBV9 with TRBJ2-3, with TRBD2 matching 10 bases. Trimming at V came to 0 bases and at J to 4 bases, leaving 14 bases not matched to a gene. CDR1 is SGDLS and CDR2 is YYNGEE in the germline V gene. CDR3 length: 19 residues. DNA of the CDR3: TGTGCCAGCAGCGTAGCCCCGACAAGCGGGGGGGCCAGACCAGATACGCAGTATTTT. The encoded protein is CASSVAPTSGGARPDTQYF.

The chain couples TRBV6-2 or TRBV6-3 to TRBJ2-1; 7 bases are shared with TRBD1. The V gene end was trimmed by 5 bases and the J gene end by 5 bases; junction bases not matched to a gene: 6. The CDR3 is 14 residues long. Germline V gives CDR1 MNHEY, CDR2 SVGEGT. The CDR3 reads CASSTGTANNEQFF. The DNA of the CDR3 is TGTGCCAGCAGTACCGGGACAGCGAACAATGAGCAGTTCTTC.

In DNA, the CDR3 is TGTGCCAGCCGGGCCCTCAAGGACACCATATATTTT. Protein product: CASRALKDTIYF. The chain links TRBV7-9 to TRBJ1-3; D is uncertain. The germline V gene encodes CDR1 SEHNR and CDR2 FQNEAQ (reference sequence). The CDR3 is 12 amino acids. V shed 8 bases and J shed 8 bases, with 13 bases lying between them.

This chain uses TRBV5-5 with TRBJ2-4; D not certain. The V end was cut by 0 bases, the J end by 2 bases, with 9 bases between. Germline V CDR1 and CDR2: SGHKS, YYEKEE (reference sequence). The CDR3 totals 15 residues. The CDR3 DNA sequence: TGTGCCAGCAGCTTGGTTCCGGTGACCAAAAACATTCAGTACTTC. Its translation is CASSLVPVTKNIQYF.

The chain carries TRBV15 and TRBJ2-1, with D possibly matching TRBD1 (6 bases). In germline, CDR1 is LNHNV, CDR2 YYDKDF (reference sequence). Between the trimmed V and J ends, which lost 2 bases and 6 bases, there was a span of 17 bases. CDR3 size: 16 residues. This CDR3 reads CATSRQWGLESNEQFF. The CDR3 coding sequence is TGTGCCACCAGCAGACAGTGGGGGCTAGAAAGCAATGAGCAGTTCTTC.

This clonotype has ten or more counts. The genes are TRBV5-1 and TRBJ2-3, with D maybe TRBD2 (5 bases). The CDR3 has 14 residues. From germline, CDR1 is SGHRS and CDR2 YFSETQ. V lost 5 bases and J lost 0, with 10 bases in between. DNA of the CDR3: TGCGCCAGCAGGTGGGGAGCTAGCACAGATACGCAGTATTTT. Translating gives CASRWGASTDTQYF. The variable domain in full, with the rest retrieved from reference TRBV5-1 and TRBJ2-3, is KAGVTQTPRYLIKTRGQQVTLSCSPISGHRSVSWYQQTPGQGLQFLFEYFSETQRNKGNFPGRFSGRQFSNSRSEMNVSTLELGDSALYLCASRWGASTDTQYFGPGTRLTVL.

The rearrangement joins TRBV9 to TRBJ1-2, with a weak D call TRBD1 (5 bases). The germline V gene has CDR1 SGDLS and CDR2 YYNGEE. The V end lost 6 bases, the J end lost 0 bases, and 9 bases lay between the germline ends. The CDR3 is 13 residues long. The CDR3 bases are TGTGCCAGCAACGGGGGAGCTAACTATGGCTACACCTTC. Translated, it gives CASNGGANYGYTF.

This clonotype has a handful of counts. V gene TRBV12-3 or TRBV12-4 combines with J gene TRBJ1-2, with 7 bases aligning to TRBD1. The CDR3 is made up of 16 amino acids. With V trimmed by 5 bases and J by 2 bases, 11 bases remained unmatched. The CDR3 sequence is CASSKGTDLSNYGYTF. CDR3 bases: TGTGCCAGCAGTAAAGGGACAGACTTATCCAACTATGGCTACACCTTC.

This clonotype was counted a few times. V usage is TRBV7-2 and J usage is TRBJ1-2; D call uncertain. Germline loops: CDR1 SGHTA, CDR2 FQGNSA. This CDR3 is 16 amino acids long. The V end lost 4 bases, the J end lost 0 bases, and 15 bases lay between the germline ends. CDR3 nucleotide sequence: TGTGCCAGCAGCTCCCGCGCACCGTTAGCTAACTATGGCTACACCTTC. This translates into CASSSRAPLANYGYTF.

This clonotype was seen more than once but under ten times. CDR3 in DNA: TGTGCCTGGCACAGGGTATCCACTGAAGCTTTCTTT. Protein: CAWHRVSTEAFF. The chain is built from TRBV30 and TRBJ1-1, with D tentatively TRBD1 (6 bases). Germline CDR1 and CDR2: GTSNPN and SVGIG (reference sequence). Trimming removed 5 bases at V and 4 bases at J, with 11 bases between. The CDR3 length is 12 residues.

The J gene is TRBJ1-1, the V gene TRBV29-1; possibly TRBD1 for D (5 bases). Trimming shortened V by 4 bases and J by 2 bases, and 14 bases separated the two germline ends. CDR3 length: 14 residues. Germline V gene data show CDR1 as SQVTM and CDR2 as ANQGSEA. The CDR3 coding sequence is TGCAGCGTTGTAATATCGGGGCCCAACACTGAAGCTTTCTTT. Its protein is CSVVISGPNTEAFF.

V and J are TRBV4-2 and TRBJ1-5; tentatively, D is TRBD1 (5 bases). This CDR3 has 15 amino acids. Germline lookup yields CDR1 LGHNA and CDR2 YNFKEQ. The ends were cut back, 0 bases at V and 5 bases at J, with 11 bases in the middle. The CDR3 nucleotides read TGTGCCAGCAGCCAAGAGGTTCAGGGATATCAGCCCCAGCATTTT. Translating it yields CASSQEVQGYQPQHF.

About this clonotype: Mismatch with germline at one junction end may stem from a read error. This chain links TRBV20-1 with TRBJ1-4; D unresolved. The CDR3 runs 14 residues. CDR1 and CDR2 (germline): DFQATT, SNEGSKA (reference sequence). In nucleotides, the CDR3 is TGTAGTGCTAGAAGCGGGCTTCCTAATGAAAAACTGTTTTTT. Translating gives CSARSGLPNEKLFF.

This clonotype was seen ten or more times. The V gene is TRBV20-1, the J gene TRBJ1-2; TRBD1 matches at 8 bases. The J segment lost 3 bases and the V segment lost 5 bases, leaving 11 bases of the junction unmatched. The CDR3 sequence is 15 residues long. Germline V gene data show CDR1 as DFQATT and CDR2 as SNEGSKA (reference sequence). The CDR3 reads CSAPSPGGKDYGYTF. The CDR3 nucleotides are TGCAGTGCTCCTTCACCAGGGGGCAAAGACTATGGCTACACCTTC.

CDR3 in DNA: TGCAGTGCTAGAGCCCGGACGGGTTCCATACCCGACTACAATGAGCAGTACTTC. Its translation is CSARARTGSIPDYNEQYF. The chain has TRBV20-1 and TRBJ2-7, with a possible D match to TRBD2 (5 bases). Trimming left V 1 base short and J 7 bases short, with 29 bases between. The CDR3 runs 18 residues. Germline-derived CDR1 and CDR2 are DFQATT and SNEGSKA (reference sequence).

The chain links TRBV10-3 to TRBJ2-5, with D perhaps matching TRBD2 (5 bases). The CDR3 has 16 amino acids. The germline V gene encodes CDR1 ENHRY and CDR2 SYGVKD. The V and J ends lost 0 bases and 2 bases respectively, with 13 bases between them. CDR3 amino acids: CAISESRVRGQETQYF. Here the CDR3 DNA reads TGTGCCATCAGTGAGTCGAGGGTCCGTGGGCAAGAGACCCAGTACTTC.

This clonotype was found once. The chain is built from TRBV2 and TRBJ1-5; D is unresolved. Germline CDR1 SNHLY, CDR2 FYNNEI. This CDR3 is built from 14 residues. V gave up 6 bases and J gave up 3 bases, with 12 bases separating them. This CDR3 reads CASRGGPANQPQHF. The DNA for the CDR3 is TGTGCCAGCAGGGGAGGGCCCGCCAATCAGCCCCAGCATTTT. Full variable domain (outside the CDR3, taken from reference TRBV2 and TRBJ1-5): EPEVTQTPSHQVTQMGQEVILRCVPISNHLYFYWYRQILGQKVEFLVSFYNNEISEKSEIFDDQFSVERPDGSNFTLKIRSTKLEDSAMYFCASRGGPANQPQHFGDGTRLSIL.

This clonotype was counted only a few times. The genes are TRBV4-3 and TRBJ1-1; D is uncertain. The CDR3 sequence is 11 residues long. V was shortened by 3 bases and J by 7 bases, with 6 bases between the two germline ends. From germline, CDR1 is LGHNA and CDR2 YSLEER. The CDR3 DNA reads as TGCGCCAGCAGCCATGGAGGTGAAGCTTTCTTT. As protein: CASSHGGEAFF.

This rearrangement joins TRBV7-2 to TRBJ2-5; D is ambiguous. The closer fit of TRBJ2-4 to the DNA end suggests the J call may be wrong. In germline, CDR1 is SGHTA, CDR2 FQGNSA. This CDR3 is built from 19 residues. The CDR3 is CASSLGLGRWDYGKNIQYF. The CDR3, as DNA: TGTGCCAGCAGCTTAGGTTTGGGTCGTTGGGATTACGGCAAAAACATTCAGTACTTC.

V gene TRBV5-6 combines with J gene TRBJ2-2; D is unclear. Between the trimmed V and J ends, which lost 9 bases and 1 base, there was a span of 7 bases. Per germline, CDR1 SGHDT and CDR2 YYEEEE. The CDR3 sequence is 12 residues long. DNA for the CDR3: TGTGCCACCCGTCTGAACACCGGGGAGCTGTTTTTT. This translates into CATRLNTGELFF.

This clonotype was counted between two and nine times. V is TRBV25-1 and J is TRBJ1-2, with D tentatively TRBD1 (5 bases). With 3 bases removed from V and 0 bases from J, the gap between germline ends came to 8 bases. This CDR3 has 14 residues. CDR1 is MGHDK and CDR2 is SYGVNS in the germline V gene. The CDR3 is CASSDSGTNYGYTF. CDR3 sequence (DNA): TGTGCCAGCAGTGATTCAGGGACTAACTATGGCTACACCTTC.

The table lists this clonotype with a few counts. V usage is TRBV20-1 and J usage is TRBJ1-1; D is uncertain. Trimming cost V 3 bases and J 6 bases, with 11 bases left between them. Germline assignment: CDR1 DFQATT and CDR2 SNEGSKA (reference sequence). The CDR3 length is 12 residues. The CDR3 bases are TGCAGTGCTAGTGGAGGGCGGTCTGAAGCTTTCTTT. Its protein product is CSASGGRSEAFF.